Detailed here is one T cell receptor beta chain. V was pared by 3 bases and J by 5 bases, with 2 bases of the junction left unmatched. Germline V gene data show CDR1 as SNHLY and CDR2 as FYNNEI. CDR3 size: 14 residues. Sequenced by immunoSEQ multiplex PCR; TCRdb stores in-frame clones only, minus some. The sample consists of fewer than 120,000 clones, around nine tenths of them appearing once. This sample is part of a study of siplizumab effects on memory and regulatory T cells. Sequenced input: CD4+ T cells sorted from blood. This chain links TRBV2 with TRBJ1-3; 9 nucleotides agree with TRBD1. The TCR sequence derives from a human donor in good health. CDR3 nucleotide sequence: TGTGCCAGCAGTGAGGACAGGGGAAGAAACACCATATATTTT. Translating gives CASSEDRGRNTIYF.